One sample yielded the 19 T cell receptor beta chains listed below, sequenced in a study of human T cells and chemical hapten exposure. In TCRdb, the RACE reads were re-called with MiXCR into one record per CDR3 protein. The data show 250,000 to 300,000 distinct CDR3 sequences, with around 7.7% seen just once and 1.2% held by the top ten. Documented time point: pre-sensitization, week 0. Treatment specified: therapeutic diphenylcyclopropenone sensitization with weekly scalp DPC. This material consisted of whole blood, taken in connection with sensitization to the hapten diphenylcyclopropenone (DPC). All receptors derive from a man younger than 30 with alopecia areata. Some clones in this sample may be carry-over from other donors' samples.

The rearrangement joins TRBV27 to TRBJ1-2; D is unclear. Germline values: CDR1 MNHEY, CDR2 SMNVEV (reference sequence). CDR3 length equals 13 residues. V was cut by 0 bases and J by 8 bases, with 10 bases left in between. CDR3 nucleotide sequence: TGTGCCAGCAGTTTATCGGTGGTGGGAGGCTACACCTTC. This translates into CASSLSVVGGYTF.

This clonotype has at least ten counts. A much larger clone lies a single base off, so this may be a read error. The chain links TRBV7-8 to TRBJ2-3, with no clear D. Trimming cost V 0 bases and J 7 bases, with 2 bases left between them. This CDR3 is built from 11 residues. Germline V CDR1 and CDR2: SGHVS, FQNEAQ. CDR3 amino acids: CASSLAYTQYF. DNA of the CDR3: TGTGCCAGCAGCTTAGCATATACGCAGTATTTT.

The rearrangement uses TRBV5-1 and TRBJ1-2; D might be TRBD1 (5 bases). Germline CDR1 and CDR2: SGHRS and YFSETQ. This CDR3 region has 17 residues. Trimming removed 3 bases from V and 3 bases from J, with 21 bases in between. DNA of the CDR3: TGCGCCAGCAGCTATAGGGGAGTAGTTCTGGATTACTATGGCTACACCTTC. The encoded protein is CASSYRGVVLDYYGYTF. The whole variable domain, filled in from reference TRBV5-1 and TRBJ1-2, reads KAGVTQTPRYLIKTRGQQVTLSCSPISGHRSVSWYQQTPGQGLQFLFEYFSETQRNKGNFPGRFSGRQFSNSRSEMNVSTLELGDSALYLCASSYRGVVLDYYGYTFGSGTRLTVV.

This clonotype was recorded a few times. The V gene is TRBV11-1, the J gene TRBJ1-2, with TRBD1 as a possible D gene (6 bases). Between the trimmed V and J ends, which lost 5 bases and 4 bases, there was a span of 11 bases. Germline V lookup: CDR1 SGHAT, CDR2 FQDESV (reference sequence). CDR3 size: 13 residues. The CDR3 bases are TGTGCCAGCAGCCAAGGGGGAACCTATGGCTACACCTTC. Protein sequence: CASSQGGTYGYTF.

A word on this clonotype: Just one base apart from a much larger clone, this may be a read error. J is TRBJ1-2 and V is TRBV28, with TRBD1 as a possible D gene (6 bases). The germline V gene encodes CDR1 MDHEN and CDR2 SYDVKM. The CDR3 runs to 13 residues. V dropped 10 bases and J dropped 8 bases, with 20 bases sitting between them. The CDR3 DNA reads TGTGCCAACAGCTATAGACAGGCAAGAGGCTACACCTTC. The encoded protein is CANSYRQARGYTF.

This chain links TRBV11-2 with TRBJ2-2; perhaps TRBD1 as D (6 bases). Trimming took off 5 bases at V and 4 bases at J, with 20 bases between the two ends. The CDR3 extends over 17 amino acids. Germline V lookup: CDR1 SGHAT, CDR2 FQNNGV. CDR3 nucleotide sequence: TGTGCCAGCAGCACCTTTTCTACTACAGGGACCACCGGGGAGCTGTTTTTT. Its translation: CASSTFSTTGTTGELFF.

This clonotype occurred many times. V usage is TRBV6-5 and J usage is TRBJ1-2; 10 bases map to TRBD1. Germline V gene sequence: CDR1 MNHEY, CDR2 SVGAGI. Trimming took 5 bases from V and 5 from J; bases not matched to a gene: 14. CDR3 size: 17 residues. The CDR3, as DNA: TGTGCCAGCAGTCCTCAGACAGGGGGCCACCGCAGATATGGCTACACCTTC. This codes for CASSPQTGGHRRYGYTF.

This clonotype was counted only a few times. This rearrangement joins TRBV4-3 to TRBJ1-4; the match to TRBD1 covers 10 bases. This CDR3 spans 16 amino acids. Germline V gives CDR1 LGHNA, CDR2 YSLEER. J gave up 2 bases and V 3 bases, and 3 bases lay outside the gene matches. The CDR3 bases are TGCGCCAGCAGCCAGATGGGACAGGGGACTAATGAAAAACTGTTTTTT. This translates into CASSQMGQGTNEKLFF.

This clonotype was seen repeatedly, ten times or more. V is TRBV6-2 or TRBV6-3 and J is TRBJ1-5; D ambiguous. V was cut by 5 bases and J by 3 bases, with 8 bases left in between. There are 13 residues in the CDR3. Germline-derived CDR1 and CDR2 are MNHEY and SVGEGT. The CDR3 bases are TGTGCCAGCAGTCTGAATTACAATCAGCCCCAGCATTTT. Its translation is CASSLNYNQPQHF.

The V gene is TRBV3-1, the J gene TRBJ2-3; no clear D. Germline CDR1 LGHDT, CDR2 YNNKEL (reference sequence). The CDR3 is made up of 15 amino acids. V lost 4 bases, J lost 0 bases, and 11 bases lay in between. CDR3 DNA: TGTGCCAGCAGCCCTGTGGGTCCTAGCACAGATACGCAGTATTTT. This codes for CASSPVGPSTDTQYF.

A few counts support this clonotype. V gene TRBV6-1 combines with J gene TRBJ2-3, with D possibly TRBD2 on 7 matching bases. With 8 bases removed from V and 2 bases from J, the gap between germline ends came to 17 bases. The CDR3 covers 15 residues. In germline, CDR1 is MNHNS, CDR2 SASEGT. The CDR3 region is CASAYEGGPTDTQYF. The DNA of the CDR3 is TGTGCCAGCGCCTATGAGGGGGGGCCCACAGATACGCAGTATTTT.

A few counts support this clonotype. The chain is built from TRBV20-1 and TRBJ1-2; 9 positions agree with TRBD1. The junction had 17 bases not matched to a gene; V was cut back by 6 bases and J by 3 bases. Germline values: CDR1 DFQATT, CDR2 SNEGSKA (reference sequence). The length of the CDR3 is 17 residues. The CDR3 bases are TGCAGTGCCCGACCGGGACAGGGTCTTAGTGGGGACTATGGCTACACCTTC. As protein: CSARPGQGLSGDYGYTF.

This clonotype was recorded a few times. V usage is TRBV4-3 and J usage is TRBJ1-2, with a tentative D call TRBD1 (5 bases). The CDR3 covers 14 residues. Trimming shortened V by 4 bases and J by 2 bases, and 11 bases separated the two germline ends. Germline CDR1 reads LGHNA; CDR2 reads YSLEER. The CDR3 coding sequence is TGCGCCAGCAGCCTACAGGCGTTCAACTATGGCTACACCTTC. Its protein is CASSLQAFNYGYTF.

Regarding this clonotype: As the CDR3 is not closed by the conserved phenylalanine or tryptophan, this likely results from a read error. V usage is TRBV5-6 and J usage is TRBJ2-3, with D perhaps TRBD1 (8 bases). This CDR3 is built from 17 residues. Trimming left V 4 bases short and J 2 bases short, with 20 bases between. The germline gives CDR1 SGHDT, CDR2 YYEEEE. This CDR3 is CASSPDRDQRDTDTQYS. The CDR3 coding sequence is TGTGCCAGCAGCCCGGACAGGGACCAGCGGGACACAGATACGCAGTATTCT.

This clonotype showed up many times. In nucleotides, the CDR3 is TGCGCCAGCAGCTTGGTACCCGACAGAGAAGAGACCCAGTACTTC. It codes for CASSLVPDREETQYF. The V gene is TRBV5-1, the J gene TRBJ2-5; a weak D match, TRBD1 (5 bases). This CDR3 contains 15 residues. The germline V gene has CDR1 SGHRS and CDR2 YFSETQ. Trimming removed 0 bases from V and 3 bases from J, with 12 bases in between.

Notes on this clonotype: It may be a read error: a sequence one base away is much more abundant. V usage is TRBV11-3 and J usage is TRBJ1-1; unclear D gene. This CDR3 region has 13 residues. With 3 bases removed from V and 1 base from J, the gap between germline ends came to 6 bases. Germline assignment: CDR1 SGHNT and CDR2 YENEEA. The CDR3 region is CASSFWGNTEAFF. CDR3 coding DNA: TGTGCCAGCAGCTTTTGGGGGAACACTGAAGCTTTCTTT.

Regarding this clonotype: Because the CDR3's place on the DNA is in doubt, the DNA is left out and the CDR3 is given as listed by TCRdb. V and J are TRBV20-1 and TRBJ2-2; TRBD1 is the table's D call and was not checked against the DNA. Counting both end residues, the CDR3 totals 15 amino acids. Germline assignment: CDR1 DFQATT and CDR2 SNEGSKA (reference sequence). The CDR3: CSARVGASNTGSCFF.

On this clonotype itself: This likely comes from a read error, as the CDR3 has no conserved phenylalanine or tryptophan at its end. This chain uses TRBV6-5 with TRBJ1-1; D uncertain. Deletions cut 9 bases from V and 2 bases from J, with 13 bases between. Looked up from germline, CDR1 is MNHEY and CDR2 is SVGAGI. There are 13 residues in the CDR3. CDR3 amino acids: CARHGRINTEAFS. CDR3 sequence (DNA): TGTGCCAGGCACGGGCGGATAAACACTGAAGCTTTCTCT.

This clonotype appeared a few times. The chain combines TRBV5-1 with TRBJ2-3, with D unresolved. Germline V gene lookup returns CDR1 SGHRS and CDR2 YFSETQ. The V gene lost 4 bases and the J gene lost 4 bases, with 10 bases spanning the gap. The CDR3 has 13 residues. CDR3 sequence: CASSRPAADTQYF. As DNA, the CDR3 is TGCGCCAGCAGCAGGCCCGCAGCAGATACGCAGTATTTT.